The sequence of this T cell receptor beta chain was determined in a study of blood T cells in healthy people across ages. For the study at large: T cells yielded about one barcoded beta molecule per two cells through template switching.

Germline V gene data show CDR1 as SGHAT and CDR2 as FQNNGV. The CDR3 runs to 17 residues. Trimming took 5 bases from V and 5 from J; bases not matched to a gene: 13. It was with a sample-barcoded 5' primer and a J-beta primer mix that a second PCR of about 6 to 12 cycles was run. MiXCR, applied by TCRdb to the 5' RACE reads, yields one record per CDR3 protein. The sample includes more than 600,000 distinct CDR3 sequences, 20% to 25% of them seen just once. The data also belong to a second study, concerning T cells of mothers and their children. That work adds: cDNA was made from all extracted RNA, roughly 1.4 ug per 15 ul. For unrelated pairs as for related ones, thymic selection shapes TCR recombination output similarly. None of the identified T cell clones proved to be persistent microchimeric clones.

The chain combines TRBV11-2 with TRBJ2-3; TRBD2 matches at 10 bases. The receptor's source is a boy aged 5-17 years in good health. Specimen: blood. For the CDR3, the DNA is TGTGCCAGCAGCCCCAGGGGAGCGGGGGGGCCACAAGATACGCAGTATTTT. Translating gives CASSPRGAGGPQDTQYF.